The present entry profiles one T cell receptor (beta chain) with its context. The junction had 3 bases not matched to a gene; V was cut back by 4 bases and J by 2 bases. This CDR3 spans 14 amino acids. Germline loops: CDR1 SGHNT, CDR2 YYREEE (reference sequence). Participant-reported clinical history was the basis for cohort assignment. This sample is part of a study of blood T cell repertoires in COVID-19. About the study: The study drew acute and convalescent COVID-19 samples from the United States, Italy and Spain.

In the authors' methods: Reference gene primer amplification yielded estimated nucleated cell counts. Here immunoSEQ multiplex PCR was the method, and the copy in TCRdb shows in-frame clones only, minus some. V and J calls and clone size follow that table, whereas D and trimming were derived from the DNA. The sample contains about 350,000 clones, around nine tenths of which appear only once. Sequenced sample: PBMCs or T cells enriched from blood (not recorded which). The rearrangement links TRBV5-4 to TRBJ2-3, with 8 bases lining up with TRBD1. This clonotype was sampled from a woman in her 30s who had been exposed to COVID-19. The DNA of the CDR3 is TGTGCCAGCAGCAAGACAGGGGACACAGATACGCAGTATTTT. Translating gives CASSKTGDTDTQYF.